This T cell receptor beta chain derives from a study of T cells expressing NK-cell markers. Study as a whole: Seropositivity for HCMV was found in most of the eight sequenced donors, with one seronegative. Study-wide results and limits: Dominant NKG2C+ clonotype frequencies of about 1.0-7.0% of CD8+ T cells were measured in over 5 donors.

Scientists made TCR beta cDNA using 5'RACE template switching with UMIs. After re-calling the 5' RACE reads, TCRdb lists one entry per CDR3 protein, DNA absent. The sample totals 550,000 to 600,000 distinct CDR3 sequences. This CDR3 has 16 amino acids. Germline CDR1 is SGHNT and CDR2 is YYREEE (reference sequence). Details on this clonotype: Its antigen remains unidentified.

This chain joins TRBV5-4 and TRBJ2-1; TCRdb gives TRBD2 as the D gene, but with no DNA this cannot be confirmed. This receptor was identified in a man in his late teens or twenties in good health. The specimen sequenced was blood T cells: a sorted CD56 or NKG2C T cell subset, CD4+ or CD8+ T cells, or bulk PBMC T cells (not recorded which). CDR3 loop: CASSSVLAGGIDEQFF. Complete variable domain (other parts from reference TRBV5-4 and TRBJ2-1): ETGVTQSPTHLIKTRGQQVTLRCSSQSGHNTVSWYQQALGQGPQFIFQYYREEENGRGNFPPRFSGLQFPNYSSELNVNALELDDSALYLCASSSVLAGGIDEQFFGPGTRLTVL.